The following is a T cell receptor (beta chain) sequence with its context. The sample's treatment: 19 received Ad26.COV2.S at low or high dose, single or two shots; several received placebo; per-sample allocation not given. After the first vaccine or placebo injection, samples were drawn on day 63. The sample comes from a study of Ad26.COV2.S vaccination and SARS-CoV-2 variants. Study-wide background: Once or twice, 56 days apart, Ad26.COV2.S was delivered intramuscularly.

Profiling relied on immunoSEQ multiplex PCR, and the TCRdb table lists in-frame clones only, not all of them. The sample comprises about 350,000 clones, 85% of which are singletons, and 2.5% to 3.5% rests with the top ten. V gave up 6 bases and J gave up 2 bases, with 17 bases separating them. Germline CDR1 LNHDA, CDR2 SQIVND (reference sequence). The CDR3 has 15 amino acids. The sequenced sample was peripheral blood, obtained in a trial of Ad26.COV2.S vaccine versus placebo. The chain couples TRBV19 to TRBJ2-7, with D uncertain. The TCR comes from a person aged 18 to 59 who received the Ad26.COV2.S COVID-19 vaccine or a placebo. The CDR3 here is CASSSFSLNPYEQYF. The CDR3 DNA reads as TGTGCCAGTAGCTCATTTTCCCTCAACCCCTACGAGCAGTACTTC. The full variable domain, with the rest looked up from reference TRBV19 and TRBJ2-7, is DGGITQSPKYLFRKEGQNVTLSCEQNLNHDAMYWYRQDPGQGLRLIYYSQIVNDFQKGDIAEGYSVSREKKESFPLTVTSAQKNPTAFYLCASSSFSLNPYEQYFGPGTRLTVT.